These 25 T cell receptor beta chains share one sample of origin, sequenced in a study of shared clonotypes between healthy human individuals. Produced via immunoSEQ multiplex PCR; TCRdb's table is partial and in-frame only. The table records about 490,000 clones, 79% of them present only once. Material: PBMCs. Every receptor here comes from a woman in her thirties or forties in good health. Some clones in this sample may be carry-over from other donors' samples.

This clone appeared a single time. The chain combines TRBV11-2 with TRBJ2-7; D is unresolved. V was shortened by 5 bases and J by 0 bases, with 11 bases between the two germline ends. The CDR3 is 14 residues long. Per germline, CDR1 SGHAT and CDR2 FQNNGV. Written as DNA, the CDR3 is TGTGCCAGCAGCCCCCTGGCTAGCTCCTACGAGCAGTACTTC. This codes for CASSPLASSYEQYF.

The rearrangement links TRBV30 to TRBJ1-5; no reliable D call. There are 13 residues in the CDR3. From germline, CDR1 is GTSNPN and CDR2 SVGIG (reference sequence). V shed 2 bases and J shed 9 bases, with 14 bases lying between them. This CDR3 reads CAWSPENGRPQHF. CDR3 sequence (DNA): TGTGCCTGGAGTCCCGAAAACGGACGGCCCCAGCATTTT.

This sequence joins TRBV27 and TRBJ2-7, with a tentative D call TRBD2 (7 bases). The CDR3 contains 13 residues. Germline CDR1 and CDR2: MNHEY and SMNVEV (reference sequence). The V end lost 4 bases, the J end lost 9 bases, and 16 bases lay between the germline ends. The CDR3: CASSSRRGGGQYF. The CDR3 nucleotides are TGTGCCAGCAGTTCTAGGAGGGGAGGGGGGCAGTACTTC.

The chain employs TRBV4-1 and TRBJ1-1; 8 nucleotides match TRBD1. V lost 1 base to trimming and J lost 7 bases; unmatched junction nucleotides: 14. The CDR3 runs to 17 residues. Germline CDR1 MGHRA, CDR2 YSYEKL. Here the CDR3 reads CASSQGGRGQRLGEAFF. The CDR3 DNA sequence: TGCGCCAGCAGCCAAGGGGGCAGGGGGCAGCGGCTTGGTGAAGCTTTCTTT.

This clone has only one observation. The genes are TRBV14 and TRBJ2-3; TRBD2 agrees at 14 bases. The germline V gene has CDR1 SGHDN and CDR2 FVKESK. V was clipped by 4 bases and J by 7 bases; unmatched bases: 7. The CDR3 is made up of 16 amino acids. The CDR3 sequence is CASSPRLAGGLHTQYF. CDR3 nucleotides: TGTGCCAGCAGCCCACGACTAGCGGGAGGGTTGCATACGCAGTATTTT.

The chain employs TRBV5-6 and TRBJ2-5, with D possibly TRBD1 on 5 matching bases. This CDR3 has 15 residues. The germline V and J ends were trimmed by 3 bases and 1 base, with 13 bases remaining between them. From germline, CDR1 is SGHDT and CDR2 YYEEEE. CDR3 sequence reads: CASSYTWGRQETQYF. CDR3 nucleotides: TGTGCCAGCAGCTACACCTGGGGCCGCCAAGAGACCCAGTACTTC.

As to this clone: Given a far larger clone just one base away, this is likely a sequencing read error. The CDR3 reads CATPVASGRSYEQYF. The CDR3 DNA reads TGTGCCACACCCGTGGCTAGCGGGAGGTCCTACGAGCAGTACTTC. The chain recombines TRBV2 with TRBJ2-5, with TRBD2 matching over 11 bases. TRBJ2-7 explains the end of the DNA better; the J call may be wrong. The CDR3 sequence is 15 residues long. Per the germline V gene, CDR1 is SNHLY and CDR2 is FYNNEI.

J is TRBJ1-2 and V is TRBV19; 8 bases are a match to TRBD1. CDR3 length equals 14 residues. Germline CDR1 reads LNHDA; CDR2 reads SQIVND (reference sequence). Losses at the gene ends were 4 bases for V and 7 bases for J; bases not matched to a gene: 8. CDR3 nucleotide sequence: TGTGCCAGTAGTACCAGGGGGCAGCGCGGTGGCTACACCTTC. Protein: CASSTRGQRGGYTF.

Written as DNA, the CDR3 is TGCGCCAGCAGTCACGGGGCTAGCGAGACCTACGAGCAGTACTTC. It codes for CASSHGASETYEQYF. The rearrangement joins TRBV23-1 to TRBJ2-7; D possibly corresponds to TRBD2 (6 bases). TRBV23-1 is an open reading frame whose function is uncertain. The ends were cut back, 3 bases at V and 2 bases at J, with 14 bases in the middle. The CDR3 covers 15 residues.

This sequence joins TRBV27 and TRBJ2-1; 7 nucleotides agree with TRBD2. From germline, CDR1 is MNHEY and CDR2 SMNVEV (reference sequence). The CDR3 consists of 14 residues. V shed 6 bases and J 0 bases; nucleotides not matched to a gene: 2. The CDR3: CASRTSSSYNEQFF. CDR3 bases: TGTGCCAGCAGGACTAGCAGCTCCTACAATGAGCAGTTCTTC.

CDR3 in amino acids: CASRSRTSGSTDTQYF. CDR3 bases: TGTGCCAGTAGAAGCCGGACTAGCGGGAGCACAGATACGCAGTATTTT. The J gene is TRBJ2-3, the V gene TRBV19; the match to TRBD2 covers 11 bases. The CDR3 is 16 amino acids. J lost 0 bases, V lost 6 bases, and 5 bases had no gene match. From germline, CDR1 is LNHDA and CDR2 SQIVND (reference sequence).

The chain combines TRBV11-3 with TRBJ1-2; a possible D gene is TRBD1 (6 bases). Germline V gene sequence: CDR1 SGHNT, CDR2 YENEEA. Trimming took off 0 bases at V and 0 bases at J, with 23 bases between the two ends. The CDR3 covers 20 residues. Here the CDR3 reads CASSLDRRAGHREANYGYTF. In DNA, the CDR3 is TGTGCCAGCAGCTTAGATCGAAGGGCGGGACATCGTGAAGCTAACTATGGCTACACCTTC.

V is TRBV7-9 and J is TRBJ2-2; D is unclear. CDR1 and CDR2 (germline): SEHNR, FQNEAQ (reference sequence). V gave up 5 bases and J gave up 0 bases, with 7 bases separating them. The CDR3 extends over 14 amino acids. The DNA of the CDR3 is TGTGCCAGCAGCCCTAGAGCGAACACCGGGGAGCTGTTTTTT. Translation gives CASSPRANTGELFF.

The genes are TRBV5-4 and TRBJ1-2; maybe TRBD1 (6 bases). The CDR3 has 14 residues. Germline V lookup: CDR1 SGHNT, CDR2 YYREEE (reference sequence). Trimming removed 4 bases at V and 5 bases at J, with 15 bases between. The CDR3 DNA reads TGTGCCAGCAGCCGTAGGACAGAGCTTTATGGCTACACCTTC. This gives the protein CASSRRTELYGYTF.

The V call is TRBV6-5, the J call TRBJ2-7; either TRBD1 or TRBD2 may supply D (5 bases each). The V end lost 8 bases, the J end lost 5 bases, and 10 bases lay between the germline ends. This CDR3 region has 11 residues. CDR1 and CDR2 (germline): MNHEY, SVGAGI. The CDR3 nucleotides are TGTGCCAGCTCGAGGGACCACGAGCAGTACTTC. Translated: CASSRDHEQYF.

This clone was seen a handful of times. The gene calls are TRBV4-1 and TRBJ1-1, with D hard to call. Looked up from germline, CDR1 is MGHRA and CDR2 is YSYEKL. Trimming removed 1 base at V and 5 bases at J, with 20 bases between. This CDR3 contains 17 residues. CDR3 amino acids: CASSQGNRLSGPTEAFF. CDR3 nucleotides: TGCGCCAGCAGCCAAGGGAACCGACTGAGCGGTCCAACTGAAGCTTTCTTT.

The gene calls are TRBV30 and TRBJ1-2; possible D gene TRBD1, 5 bases. V lost 0 bases to trimming and J lost 6 bases, with 17 bases between them. Germline values: CDR1 GTSNPN, CDR2 SVGIG (reference sequence). The CDR3 is 15 amino acids. The CDR3 DNA reads as TGTGCCTGGAGTGTAGGTGGGGGAAAAGAGAATGGCTACACCTTC. Translation gives CAWSVGGGKENGYTF.

V is TRBV27 and J is TRBJ2-2, with a tentative D call TRBD2 (7 bases). Germline V lookup: CDR1 MNHEY, CDR2 SMNVEV (reference sequence). This CDR3 contains 14 residues. DNA for the CDR3: TGTACCACCAGGGGCGGGAGGAACACCGGGGAGCTGTTTTTT. Protein: CTTRGGRNTGELFF.

The chain is built from TRBV7-9 and TRBJ2-2; D is tentatively TRBD1 or TRBD2 (5 bases each). Germline V gene sequence: CDR1 SEHNR, CDR2 FQNEAQ (reference sequence). The CDR3 runs to 19 residues. Trimming cost V 2 bases and J 2 bases, with 21 bases left between them. CDR3 residues: CASSLYPGPPIINTGELFF. The DNA for the CDR3 is TGTGCCAGCAGCTTATACCCGGGACCGCCGATTATAAACACCGGGGAGCTGTTTTTT. Drawing the rest from reference TRBV7-9 and TRBJ2-2, the complete variable domain is DTGVSQNPRHKITKRGQNVTFRCDPISEHNRLYWYRQTLGQGPEFLTYFQNEAQLEKSRLLSDRFSAERPKGSFSTLEIQRTEQGDSAMYLCASSLYPGPPIINTGELFFGEGSRLTVL.

This clone was detected many times. The chain couples TRBV5-8 to TRBJ2-3; 8 nucleotides align to TRBD1. Losses at the gene ends were 3 bases for V and 1 base for J; bases not matched to a gene: 7. This CDR3 is 16 amino acids long. Germline V gene lookup returns CDR1 SGHTS and CDR2 YDEGEE. The CDR3 spells CASSSRAGGGTDTQYF. In nucleotides, the CDR3 is TGTGCCAGCAGCTCCAGAGCAGGGGGCGGCACAGATACGCAGTATTTT.

Regarding this clone: A much larger clonotype is one base distant, so this may be a read error. The chain links TRBV18 to TRBJ2-3, with TRBD2 matching 10 bases. Trimming removed 5 bases from V and 4 bases from J; junction bases left unmatched: 3. This CDR3 has 14 amino acids. The germline V gene encodes CDR1 KGHSH and CDR2 LQKENI. CDR3 DNA sequence: TGTGCCAGCTCATCGGGACTAGCGTCAGATACGCAGTATTTT. It encodes CASSSGLASDTQYF.

This rearrangement joins TRBV11-3 to TRBJ2-3, with TRBD1 matching 8 bases. CDR1 SGHNT and CDR2 YENEEA come from the germline V gene. Trimming at V came to 5 bases and at J to 2 bases, leaving 3 bases not matched to a gene. There are 14 residues in the CDR3. The DNA of the CDR3 is TGTGCCAGCAGCCTGGGACAGGCCACAGATACGCAGTATTTT. Amino acids: CASSLGQATDTQYF.

The rearrangement links TRBV10-2 to TRBJ1-5; 11 nucleotides line up with TRBD1. The V and J ends lost 8 bases and 7 bases, in that order; junction bases with no gene match: 10. Per the germline V gene, CDR1 is WSHSY and CDR2 is SAAADI. CDR3 size: 15 residues. Here the CDR3 reads CASGTPGQGGQPQHF. The CDR3 DNA follows: TGCGCCAGCGGCACACCGGGACAGGGGGGGCAGCCCCAGCATTTT.

V gene TRBV7-9 combines with J gene TRBJ2-2; 8 bases match TRBD1. In germline, CDR1 is SEHNR, CDR2 FQNEAQ (reference sequence). This CDR3 has 17 residues. V lost 0 bases and J lost 5; bases outside the gene matches: 8. CDR3 DNA: TGTGCCAGCAGCTTAGCGTCGGCAGGGGGCCAAACCGGGGAGCTGTTTTTT. It codes for CASSLASAGGQTGELFF.

J is TRBJ1-5 and V is TRBV5-1; D ambiguous. The V gene's germline CDR1 is SGHRS and CDR2 YFSETQ. V lost 0 bases and J lost 1, with 5 bases in between. The CDR3 length is 14 residues. CDR3 region: CASSLGASNQPQHF. CDR3 DNA sequence: TGCGCCAGCAGCTTGGGGGCGAGCAATCAGCCCCAGCATTTT.